This T cell receptor (beta chain) was documented in a study of control samples from healthy donors and cancer patients. Here immunoSEQ multiplex PCR was the method, and the copy in TCRdb shows in-frame clones only, minus some. The sample lists over 150,000 clones; roughly 90% were seen once. Germline values: CDR1 SNHLY, CDR2 FYNNEI. Trimming took 7 bases from V and 3 from J; bases not matched to a gene: 8. The CDR3 extends over 14 amino acids. The clonotype was recovered from a woman in her 50s in good health. The sequenced material came from blood. The V call is TRBV2, the J call TRBJ1-1; 7 bases align to TRBD1. CDR3 in amino acids: CASTRDRMDTEAFF. In DNA, the CDR3 is TGTGCCAGCACCCGGGACAGAATGGACACTGAAGCTTTCTTT.